What follows are 27 T cell receptor beta chains derived from one specimen sequenced in a study of shared T cell receptors in the human thymus. The protocol was immunoSEQ multiplex PCR, while the TCRdb copy is restricted to in-frame clones and leaves out a portion. The data contain hundreds of thousands of clones, 70% to 90% of them singletons. The sample also formed part of further work on human thymus T cells.

The specimen sequenced was thymocytes. Receptor source: a boy under two years old with a congenital heart defect.

The rearrangement links TRBV9 to TRBJ1-3, with TRBD1 identical over 8 bases. The junction had 5 bases not matched to a gene; V was cut back by 3 bases and J by 0 bases. Germline V CDR1 and CDR2: SGDLS, YYNGEE. The CDR3 covers 16 residues. CDR3 protein: CASSAGQGSSGNTIYF. The CDR3, as DNA: TGTGCCAGCAGCGCAGGACAGGGAAGCTCTGGAAACACCATATATTTT. Supplemented by reference TRBV9 and TRBJ1-3, the full variable domain reads DSGVTQTPKHLITATGQRVTLRCSPRSGDLSVYWYQQSLDQGLQFLIQYYNGEERAKGNILERFSAQQFPDLHSELNLSSLELGDSALYFCASSAGQGSSGNTIYFGEGSWLTVV.

V is TRBV9 and J is TRBJ1-4, with TRBD1 matching 11 bases. From germline, CDR1 is SGDLS and CDR2 YYNGEE. This CDR3 contains 17 residues. V trimming: 3 bases; J trimming: 3 bases; junction bases outside the gene matches: 7. The CDR3 sequence: CASSAWDRGTSNEKLFF. CDR3 nucleotide sequence: TGTGCCAGCAGCGCCTGGGACAGGGGGACCTCTAATGAAAAACTGTTTTTT.

This chain links TRBV4-3 with TRBJ1-3; tentatively, D is TRBD1 (5 bases). Germline values: CDR1 LGHNA, CDR2 YSLEER. Trimming shortened V by 2 bases and J by 3 bases, and 17 bases separated the two germline ends. The CDR3 contains 17 residues. DNA for the CDR3: TGCGCCAGCAGCCAAAAAAGGGGTCAGCTCCGTGGAAACACCATATATTTT. It codes for CASSQKRGQLRGNTIYF.

This chain links TRBV28 with TRBJ2-3; the D gene is possibly TRBD2 (7 bases). The CDR3 covers 15 residues. Trimming left V 3 bases short and J 3 bases short, with 13 bases between. Germline V gene sequence: CDR1 MDHEN, CDR2 SYDVKM. CDR3 residues: CASSFRGAATDTQYF. In DNA form, the CDR3 reads TGTGCCAGCAGTTTTCGGGGGGCCGCGACAGATACGCAGTATTTT.

The chain is built from TRBV14 and TRBJ2-7; D possibly corresponds to TRBD2 (5 bases). The germline gives CDR1 SGHDN, CDR2 FVKESK. CDR3 length equals 13 residues. V lost 4 bases, J lost 3 bases, and 10 bases lay in between. CDR3 amino acids: CASSREPRYEQYF. As DNA, the CDR3 is TGTGCCAGCAGCCGGGAGCCGCGCTACGAGCAGTACTTC.

The chain couples TRBV28 to TRBJ1-5, with 7 bases that match TRBD1. Germline V gene data show CDR1 as MDHEN and CDR2 as SYDVKM. The junction had 12 bases not matched to a gene; V was cut back by 4 bases and J by 6 bases. CDR3 length: 16 amino acids. Written as DNA, the CDR3 is TGTGCCAGCAGTTCCCGGGACAGAGACCTTACTCAGCCCCAGCATTTT. The encoded protein is CASSSRDRDLTQPQHF.

This rearrangement joins TRBV4-1 to TRBJ1-2, with D perhaps TRBD1 (6 bases). CDR1 MGHRA and CDR2 YSYEKL come from the germline V gene. V gave up 4 bases and J gave up 2 bases, with 8 bases separating them. This CDR3 has 13 amino acids. CDR3 sequence reads: CASSLGQNYGYTF. The CDR3, as DNA: TGCGCCAGCAGCCTAGGACAGAACTATGGCTACACCTTC.

The chain recombines TRBV18 with TRBJ2-3; 8 positions match TRBD1. CDR3 length: 14 residues. Trimming took 5 bases from V and 3 from J; bases not matched to a gene: 4. The germline gives CDR1 KGHSH, CDR2 LQKENI. The CDR3 bases are TGTGCCAGCTCAGAGGGACAGGTGACAGATACGCAGTATTTT. Amino acid sequence: CASSEGQVTDTQYF.

This clone was detected only once. J is TRBJ2-5 and V is TRBV15, with D tentatively TRBD2 (5 bases). The V gene lost 6 bases and the J gene lost 5 bases, with 10 bases spanning the gap. CDR3 length: 12 residues. CDR1 is LNHNV and CDR2 is YYDKDF in the germline V gene (reference sequence). CDR3 sequence (DNA): TGTGCCACCAGTCACCGGAGGGAGACCCAGTACTTC. Amino acid sequence: CATSHRRETQYF.

The J gene is TRBJ2-2, the V gene TRBV9; tentatively, D is TRBD2 (6 bases). V dropped 0 bases and J dropped 5 bases, with 14 bases sitting between them. The CDR3 is 16 amino acids. Germline CDR1 reads SGDLS; CDR2 reads YYNGEE. CDR3 loop: CASSVVERVSTGELFF. For the CDR3, the DNA is TGTGCCAGCAGCGTAGTTGAGCGGGTCTCGACCGGGGAGCTGTTTTTT.

This sequence joins TRBV28 and TRBJ2-7; D is possibly TRBD2 (7 bases). CDR3 length: 16 amino acids. Germline CDR1 and CDR2: MDHEN and SYDVKM. Between the trimmed V and J ends, which lost 5 bases and 0 bases, there was a span of 17 bases. The CDR3 spells CASSRETGGSSYEQYF. As DNA, the CDR3 is TGTGCCAGCAGTCGGGAGACGGGGGGCTCCTCCTACGAGCAGTACTTC.

This clone was detected a few times. J is TRBJ2-2 and V is TRBV18, with D perhaps TRBD2 (6 bases). CDR1 is KGHSH, CDR2 LQKENI, per germline. Trimming removed 9 bases at V and 4 bases at J, with 21 bases between. The CDR3 loop spans 16 amino acids. The CDR3 is CASHLVGSSVTGELFF. Written as DNA, the CDR3 is TGTGCCAGTCATCTCGTCGGGAGCTCGGTCACCGGGGAGCTGTTTTTT.

This sequence joins TRBV25-1 and TRBJ2-1; 11 bases match TRBD2. Trimming cost V 6 bases and J 6 bases; bases outside gene matches: 10. CDR1 and CDR2 from the germline V gene are MGHDK and SYGVNS. The CDR3 consists of 16 residues. This CDR3 is CASRASGRPSPNEQFF. The CDR3 nucleotides are TGTGCCAGCAGGGCTAGCGGGAGGCCCTCCCCCAATGAGCAGTTCTTC.

This rearrangement joins TRBV6-5 to TRBJ1-3; tentative D call: TRBD1 (6 bases). This CDR3 has 15 amino acids. V lost 2 bases and J 0 bases, leaving 8 bases between the germline ends. Germline CDR1 and CDR2: MNHEY and SVGAGI. CDR3 in amino acids: CASSYQGTSGNTIYF. The CDR3 DNA sequence: TGTGCCAGCAGTTACCAGGGGACCTCTGGAAACACCATATATTTT.

This clone appeared a single time. This rearrangement joins TRBV28 to TRBJ1-1, with 7 bases identical to TRBD1. V lost 6 bases to trimming and J lost 4 bases; unmatched junction nucleotides: 5. This CDR3 is 13 amino acids long. In germline, CDR1 is MDHEN, CDR2 SYDVKM. The CDR3 sequence: CASRDRVLTEAFF. CDR3 nucleotides: TGTGCCAGCAGAGACAGGGTACTCACTGAAGCTTTCTTT.

J is TRBJ2-3 and V is TRBV5-1; D possibly corresponds to TRBD2 (5 bases). V lost 1 base and J 5 bases, leaving 14 bases between the germline ends. Germline V lookup: CDR1 SGHRS, CDR2 YFSETQ. This CDR3 contains 15 residues. CDR3 sequence (DNA): TGCGCCAGCAGCTTGAGCTCAGGAGGTCAAGATACGCAGTATTTT. This translates into CASSLSSGGQDTQYF. Combining the CDR3 with reference TRBV5-1 and TRBJ2-3 gives the whole variable domain KAGVTQTPRYLIKTRGQQVTLSCSPISGHRSVSWYQQTPGQGLQFLFEYFSETQRNKGNFPGRFSGRQFSNSRSEMNVSTLELGDSALYLCASSLSSGGQDTQYFGPGTRLTVL.

The chain combines TRBV15 with TRBJ1-4; D is unresolved. Between the trimmed V and J ends, which lost 0 bases and 7 bases, there was a span of 15 bases. From germline, CDR1 is LNHNV and CDR2 YYDKDF (reference sequence). This CDR3 comprises 16 residues. In nucleotides, the CDR3 is TGTGCCACCAGCAGAGATAAAAACCCCGGAGGTGAAAAACTGTTTTTT. It encodes CATSRDKNPGGEKLFF.

V is TRBV4-1 and J is TRBJ2-7; possibly TRBD1 for D (5 bases). Trimming took off 0 bases at V and 3 bases at J, with 9 bases between the two ends. CDR1 is MGHRA and CDR2 is YSYEKL in the germline V gene. The CDR3 is 14 amino acids. The CDR3 DNA reads TGCGCCAGCAGCCAAGATCCAGGGCTCTACGAGCAGTACTTC. This translates into CASSQDPGLYEQYF.

The V and J genes are TRBV13 and TRBJ2-2; no clear D. CDR1 is PRHDT, CDR2 FYEKMQ, per germline (reference sequence). V lost 6 bases and J 4 bases, leaving 9 bases between the germline ends. The length of the CDR3 is 13 residues. The CDR3 loop reads CASSSTFTGELFF. The CDR3 nucleotides read TGTGCCAGCAGTTCGACATTCACCGGGGAGCTGTTTTTT.

The gene calls are TRBV6-1 and TRBJ2-7; D is unclear. This CDR3 contains 15 residues. The germline V gene has CDR1 MNHNS and CDR2 SASEGT. V was clipped by 2 bases and J by 0 bases, with 11 bases between them. The CDR3 here is CASSEYGRNSYEQYF. CDR3 nucleotides: TGTGCCAGCAGTGAATACGGCAGGAACTCCTACGAGCAGTACTTC.

This clone occurred once. The rearrangement joins TRBV5-1 to TRBJ2-3; TRBD2 matches at 10 bases. This CDR3 has 17 residues. CDR1 and CDR2 from the germline V gene are SGHRS and YFSETQ. V trimming: 3 bases; J trimming: 4 bases; junction bases outside the gene matches: 11. The CDR3 DNA reads as TGCGCCAGCAGCTGGGGCGGGTCTAGCGGGGGAGCAGATACGCAGTATTTT. Translating gives CASSWGGSSGGADTQYF.

This clone was seen only once. The J gene is TRBJ2-7, the V gene TRBV5-1; 11 bases fit TRBD2. J lost 3 bases, V lost 4 bases, and 6 bases had no gene match. Looked up from germline, CDR1 is SGHRS and CDR2 is YFSETQ. The CDR3 is made up of 15 amino acids. This chain's CDR3 is CASSLGLAGDYEQYF. CDR3 in DNA: TGCGCCAGCAGCCTCGGACTAGCGGGCGACTACGAGCAGTACTTC.

This chain joins TRBV7-2 and TRBJ2-5; 7 bases match TRBD2. Germline CDR1 SGHTA, CDR2 FQGNSA. V dropped 4 bases and J dropped 1; count of bases not matched to a gene: 3. The CDR3 spans 14 residues. CDR3 nucleotide sequence: TGTGCCAGCAGCTCCCAGCGGGGCCAAGAGACCCAGTACTTC. It codes for CASSSQRGQETQYF.

The chain couples TRBV28 to TRBJ1-5, with TRBD1 as a possible D gene (6 bases). This CDR3 contains 15 residues. Germline loops: CDR1 MDHEN, CDR2 SYDVKM. Trimming took off 9 bases at V and 0 bases at J, with 15 bases between the two ends. The DNA of the CDR3 is TGTGCCAGTGAACAGGGAGTAAATAGCAATCAGCCCCAGCATTTT. Translated, it gives CASEQGVNSNQPQHF.

This CDR3 reads CATEGQDTYEQYF. The CDR3 nucleotides read TGTGCCACAGAGGGACAGGACACCTACGAGCAGTACTTC. The chain has TRBV10-3 and TRBJ2-7; 8 bases agree with TRBD1. Germline CDR1 ENHRY, CDR2 SYGVKD. Trimming removed 10 bases from V and 2 bases from J; junction bases left unmatched: 7. The CDR3 extends over 13 amino acids.

The genes are TRBV27 and TRBJ2-2, with 11 bases aligning to TRBD2. The CDR3 covers 19 residues. The V gene end was trimmed by 5 bases and the J gene end by 5 bases; junction bases not matched to a gene: 16. CDR1 and CDR2 (germline): MNHEY, SMNVEV (reference sequence). The chain's CDR3 is CASSRQDGLAGGPTGELFF. Written as DNA, the CDR3 is TGTGCCAGCAGTCGCCAGGACGGGCTAGCGGGAGGTCCAACCGGGGAGCTGTTTTTT.

Concerning this clone: One end of the junction is discordant with germline, which a read error may explain. At the DNA level, this CDR3 is encoded by other sequences in the same sample as well. The V call is TRBV15, the J call TRBJ1-6; the D gene is possibly TRBD1 (6 bases). There are 16 residues in the CDR3. Germline loops: CDR1 LNHNV, CDR2 YYDKDF (reference sequence). Here the CDR3 reads CATSRPPGHSNSPLHF. The CDR3 DNA follows: TGTGCCACCAGCAGACCCCCGGGACATTCAAATTCCCCCCTCCACTTT.